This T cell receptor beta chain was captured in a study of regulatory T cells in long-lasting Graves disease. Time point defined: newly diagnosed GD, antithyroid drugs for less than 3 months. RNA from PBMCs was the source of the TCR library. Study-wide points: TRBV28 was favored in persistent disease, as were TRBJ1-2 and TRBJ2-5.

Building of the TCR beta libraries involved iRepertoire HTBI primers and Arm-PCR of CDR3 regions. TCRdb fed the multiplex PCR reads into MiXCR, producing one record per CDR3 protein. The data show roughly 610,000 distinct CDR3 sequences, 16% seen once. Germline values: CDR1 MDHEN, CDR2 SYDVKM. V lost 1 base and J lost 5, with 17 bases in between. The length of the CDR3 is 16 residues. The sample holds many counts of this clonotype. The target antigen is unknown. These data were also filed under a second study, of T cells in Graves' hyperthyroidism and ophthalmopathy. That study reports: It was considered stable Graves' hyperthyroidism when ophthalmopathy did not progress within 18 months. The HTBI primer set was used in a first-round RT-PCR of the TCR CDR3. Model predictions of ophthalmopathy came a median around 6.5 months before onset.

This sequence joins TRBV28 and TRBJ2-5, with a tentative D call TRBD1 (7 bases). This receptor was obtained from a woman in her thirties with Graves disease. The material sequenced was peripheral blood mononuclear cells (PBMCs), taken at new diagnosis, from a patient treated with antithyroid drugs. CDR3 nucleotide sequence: TGTGCCAGCAGTTTATTCGGCGGGACAGATAAGGAGACCCAGTACTTC. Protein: CASSLFGGTDKETQYF.